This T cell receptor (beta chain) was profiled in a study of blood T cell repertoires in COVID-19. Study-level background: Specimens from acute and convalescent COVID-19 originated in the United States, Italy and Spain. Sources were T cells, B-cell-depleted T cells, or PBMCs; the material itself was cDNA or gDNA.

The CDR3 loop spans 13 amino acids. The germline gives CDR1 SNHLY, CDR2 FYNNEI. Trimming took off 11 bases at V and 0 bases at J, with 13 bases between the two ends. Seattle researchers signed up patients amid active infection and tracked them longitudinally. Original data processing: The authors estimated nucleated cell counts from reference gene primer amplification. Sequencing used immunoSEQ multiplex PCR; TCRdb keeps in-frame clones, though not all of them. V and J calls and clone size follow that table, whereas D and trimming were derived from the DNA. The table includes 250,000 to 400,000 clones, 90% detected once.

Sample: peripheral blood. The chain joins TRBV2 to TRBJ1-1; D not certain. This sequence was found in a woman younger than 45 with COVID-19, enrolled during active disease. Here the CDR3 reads CAGVRAMNTEAFF. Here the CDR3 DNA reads TGTGCCGGAGTTCGAGCCATGAACACTGAAGCTTTCTTT.